This T cell receptor beta chain comes out of a study of human T cells and chemical hapten exposure. In its sample, this clonotype was seen many times. Under the authors' procedure: Sampled TCR counts reached a median of approximately 93,000 per sample, with values ranging from roughly 20,000 to 750,000. TCRdb passed the RACE reads through MiXCR, listing each CDR3 protein once. The V and J calls and clone size come from TCRdb's table, not from the authors' own analysis. The data show tens of thousands of distinct CDR3 sequences, 9.4% seen once. Regarding time point: pre-sensitization, week 0. Treatment of the sample: therapeutic diphenylcyclopropenone sensitization with weekly scalp DPC. The CDR3 runs to 14 residues. V was clipped by 3 bases and J by 4 bases; unmatched bases: 6. The germline CDR1 and CDR2 sequences are DFQATT and SNEGSKA (reference sequence).

The source of this sequence is a woman aged 40 to 50 with alopecia areata. Some clones in this sample may be carry-over from other donors' samples. Sample: whole blood, taken in connection with sensitization to the hapten diphenylcyclopropenone (DPC). The J gene is TRBJ2-7, the V gene TRBV20-1; 10 bases are a match to TRBD1. The CDR3 region has the DNA TGCAGTGCTAGTAGACAGGGGGCGCGGTACGAGCAGTACTTC. Translating it yields CSASRQGARYEQYF.